Presented here are 7 T cell receptor beta chains from one specimen sequenced in a study of molecular identifiers for immune sequencing clone quantification. From the PCR reads, TCRdb called clonotypes with MiXCR, one entry per CDR3 protein. This sample has more than 300,000 distinct CDR3 sequences, with over 20% found just once. Sequencing used naive CD8+ T cells from blood, with Jurkat cell RNA spiked in. Subset: FACS-sorted CD8+CD4-CCR7+CD45RA+ naive T cells. All receptors come from a human donor in good health. Some libraries in this study had Jurkat cell RNA spiked in.

Note on this clonotype: This may be a read error: a much more frequent sequence differs by one nucleotide. This sequence joins TRBV27 and TRBJ1-2, with 7 bases that match TRBD1. Germline loops: CDR1 MNHEY, CDR2 SMNVEV (reference sequence). The CDR3 extends over 13 amino acids. The CDR3 region has the DNA TGTGCCGGCAGTTCCGACAGGGTTGTTAGCTACACCTTC. As protein: CAGSSDRVVSYTF.

There are many counts of this clonotype. The chain couples TRBV29-1 to TRBJ1-1; no definite D call. Looked up from germline, CDR1 is SQVTM and CDR2 is ANQGSEA. CDR3 length: 16 amino acids. The V gene lost 1 base and the J gene lost 3 bases, with 18 bases spanning the gap. CDR3 protein: CSVEGTHSAKDTEAFF. CDR3 DNA: TGCAGCGTTGAAGGGACTCATTCCGCGAAGGACACTGAAGCTTTCTTT.

This clonotype appeared many times. The CDR3 protein is CASGTGGPRDTQYF. Here the CDR3 DNA reads TGTGCCAGCGGAACAGGGGGGCCGCGGGATACGCAGTATTTT. V is TRBV5-8 and J is TRBJ2-3; 8 bases map to TRBD1. The CDR3 totals 14 residues. V shed 7 bases, J shed 6 bases, and the junction held 10 bases outside the gene matches. Germline V gene lookup returns CDR1 SGHTS and CDR2 YDEGEE.

This clonotype appeared a single time. The chain recombines TRBV12-3 or TRBV12-4 with TRBJ1-5; D may be TRBD1 (6 bases). The V and J ends lost 5 bases and 4 bases respectively, with 12 bases between them. CDR3 length: 14 amino acids. In nucleotides, the CDR3 is TGTGCCAGCAGTACCGGGACAACAAATCAGCCCCAGCATTTT. Translated, it gives CASSTGTTNQPQHF.

This clonotype was found many times. The chain links TRBV5-4 to TRBJ1-1, with D hard to call. Germline lookup yields CDR1 SGHNT and CDR2 YYREEE (reference sequence). The CDR3 is 13 amino acids. V was shortened by 2 bases and J by 6 bases, with 11 bases between the two germline ends. The CDR3 bases are TGTGCCAGCAGCTTCGACAAAAGCGCTGAAGCTTTCTTT. This encodes CASSFDKSAEAFF.

V and J are TRBV4-3 and TRBJ1-3; D is unclear. V dropped 0 bases and J dropped 4 bases, with 10 bases sitting between them. Germline V CDR1 and CDR2: LGHNA, YSLEER. The CDR3 is 15 residues long. The CDR3 protein is CASSQDRTEGNTIYF. In DNA form, the CDR3 reads TGCGCCAGCAGCCAAGATAGGACCGAAGGAAACACCATATATTTT.

This clonotype was picked up many times. The rearrangement links TRBV7-9 to TRBJ2-5; 8 positions match TRBD1. Germline-derived CDR1 and CDR2 are SEHNR and FQNEAQ (reference sequence). The CDR3 sequence is 14 residues long. V trimming: 2 bases; J trimming: 5 bases; junction bases outside the gene matches: 4. CDR3 sequence (DNA): TGTGCCAGCAGCTTATTTACAGGGGGGGAGACCCAGTACTTC. Residues: CASSLFTGGETQYF.